These T cell receptor beta chains were read from a single sample in a study of immune evolution from preneoplasia to lung adenocarcinoma. Repertoires were generated with immunoSEQ multiplex PCR, while TCRdb's copy carries only in-frame clones and drops some. The sample holds about 16,000 clones; 65% to 90% are singletons and the top ten take 2.5% to 3%. What was sequenced was FFPE invasive lung adenocarcinoma tissue. The origin of the receptors is a person between 65 and 79 years old with invasive lung adenocarcinoma. CDR3s include the opening cysteine and the closing phenylalanine or tryptophan. D genes are given only for firm matches. For some rows the clone size is stated as once, few or many, or as a class when expanded; others skip it.

D: .; J: TRBJ2-7; size: .; V: TRBV30; DNA: TGTGCCTGGAGTCCCTCCCGTTACTGGGAGCAGTACTTC; CDR3: CAWSPSRYWEQYF
D: TRBD1; J: TRBJ1-4; size: .; V: TRBV7-8; DNA: TGTGCCAGCAGCTTAGCGGGCAACAGGGGTAGTAGTGAAAAACTGTTTTTT; CDR3: CASSLAGNRGSSEKLFF
D: TRBD1; J: TRBJ1-2; size: .; V: TRBV28; DNA: TGTGCCAGCAGTTTATATGCAGGGGGCAACTATGGCTACACCTTC; CDR3: CASSLYAGGNYGYTF
D: TRBD1; J: TRBJ2-2; size: .; V: TRBV5-4; DNA: TGTGCCAGCAAAGACAGGGGTACCACCGGGGAGCTGTTTTTT; CDR3: CASKDRGTTGELFF
D: .; J: TRBJ2-1; size: .; V: TRBV7-9; DNA: TGTGCCAGCAGCTCCGGGGACGAGCAGTTCTTC; CDR3: CASSSGDEQFF
D: TRBD2; J: TRBJ2-5; size: .; V: TRBV28; DNA: TGTGCCAGCAGTGGGGAGGGACTCCAAGAGACCCAGTACTTC; CDR3: CASSGEGLQETQYF
D: TRBD1; J: TRBJ1-5; size: .; V: TRBV28; DNA: TGTGCCAGCAAGACAGGGAGGAGTCAGCCCCAGCATTTT; CDR3: CASKTGRSQPQHF
D: .; J: TRBJ2-7; size: .; V: TRBV28; DNA: TGTGCCAGCAGTTCACCAGTTTACGAGCAGTACTTC; CDR3: CASSSPVYEQYF
D: .; J: TRBJ2-1; size: .; V: TRBV21-1; DNA: TGTGCCAGCAGCAAATCCCCTAGCGGGAGGGGAAATGAGCAGTTCTTC; CDR3: CASSKSPSGRGNEQFF
D: .; J: TRBJ1-2; size: .; V: TRBV6-1; DNA: TGTGCCAGCGGCGATTGGGCTACTAACTATGGCTACACCTTC; CDR3: CASGDWATNYGYTF
D: .; J: TRBJ1-2; size: .; V: TRBV27; DNA: TGTGCCAGCAGTTTAGGTTCTCAGGCCGTCTATGGCTACACCTTC; CDR3: CASSLGSQAVYGYTF
D: .; J: TRBJ1-4; size: .; V: TRBV4-1; DNA: TGCGCCAGCAGCCAAGATGGAGCCAGCCCGAATGAAAAACTGTTTTTT; CDR3: CASSQDGASPNEKLFF
D: TRBD2; J: TRBJ2-1; size: .; V: TRBV5-1; DNA: TGCGCCAGCAGCCCCCAGCGGGGGGGTTTGAATGAGCAGTTCTTC; CDR3: CASSPQRGGLNEQFF
D: .; J: TRBJ2-7; size: .; V: TRBV27; DNA: TGTGCCAGCAGTTCCTCAGGAGCCGCTTACGAGCAGTACTTC; CDR3: CASSSSGAAYEQYF
D: .; J: TRBJ2-3; size: .; V: TRBV7-3; DNA: TGTGCCAGCAGTCCCCAAGGGCAGAGTACAGATACGCAGTATTTT; CDR3: CASSPQGQSTDTQYF
D: .; J: TRBJ2-7; size: .; V: TRBV5-1; DNA: TGCGCCAGCAGCTTGGCCGTTAAGACCTACGAGCAGTACTTC; CDR3: CASSLAVKTYEQYF
D: TRBD1; J: TRBJ2-3; size: once; V: TRBV2; DNA: TGTGCCAGCAGTAGCGGACAGGGCGCCACAGATACGCAGTATTTT; CDR3: CASSSGQGATDTQYF
D: TRBD2; J: TRBJ2-7; size: .; V: TRBV19; DNA: TGTGCCAGTAGCGTCGGACTAGCGGGCAAGCAGTACTTC; CDR3: CASSVGLAGKQYF
D: .; J: TRBJ2-3; size: .; V: TRBV11-2; DNA: TGTGCCAGCAGCTTAATGTCTAGCACAGATACGCAGTATTTT; CDR3: CASSLMSSTDTQYF
D: .; J: TRBJ2-3; size: .; V: TRBV7-3; DNA: TGTGCCAGCAGCTTAAAGAGCGGCACTAGCACAGATACGCAGTATTTT; CDR3: CASSLKSGTSTDTQYF
D: .; J: TRBJ2-7; size: .; V: TRBV9; DNA: TGTGCCAGCAGCGTAGGCGGGACCGGGGAGAAGCAGTACTTC; CDR3: CASSVGGTGEKQYF
D: .; J: TRBJ1-5; size: .; V: TRBV2; DNA: TGTGCCAGCAGTGTGGAGAGGGGCAATCAGCCCCAGCATTTT; CDR3: CASSVERGNQPQHF
D: .; J: TRBJ1-1; size: .; V: TRBV4-1; DNA: TGCGCCAGCAGCCTTAGCAGGGAGAACACTGAAGCTTTCTTT; CDR3: CASSLSRENTEAFF
D: .; J: TRBJ2-7; size: once; V: TRBV6-1; DNA: TGTGCCAGCAACCCCGTGGGAGAGGGCTACGAGCAGTACTTC; CDR3: CASNPVGEGYEQYF
D: TRBD2; J: TRBJ2-1; size: once; V: TRBV7-7; DNA: TGTGCTAGCAGCTCCCGAAGGACTAGTGCCTACAATGAGCAGTTCTTC; CDR3: CASSSRRTSAYNEQFF
D: .; J: TRBJ1-3; size: .; V: TRBV7-6; DNA: TGTGCCAGCACCCCCACCTGGTCGAGCTCTGGAAACACCATATATTTT; CDR3: CASTPTWSSSGNTIYF
D: .; J: TRBJ2-1; size: .; V: TRBV30; DNA: TGTGCCTGGGGAGGAGTAGCCTCCCCGGTCCACTCCTACAATGAGCAGTTCTTC; CDR3: CAWGGVASPVHSYNEQFF
D: .; J: TRBJ2-7; size: .; V: TRBV20-1; DNA: TGCAGTGCTAGCGACCACGAGCAGTACTTC; CDR3: CSASDHEQYF
D: .; J: TRBJ1-2; size: .; V: TRBV28; DNA: TGTGCCAGCAGTCCACATCACGGTACCTATGGCTACACCTTC; CDR3: CASSPHHGTYGYTF
D: .; J: TRBJ2-7; size: .; V: TRBV15; DNA: TGTGCCACCAGCAGAGCCGGCGAGGCGGGGTGGTCCTACGAGCAGTACTTC; CDR3: CATSRAGEAGWSYEQYF
D: .; J: TRBJ2-1; size: few; V: TRBV9; DNA: TGTGCCAGCAGCGTAGATGGGGGATGGGGCAATGAGCAGTTCTTC; CDR3: CASSVDGGWGNEQFF